These 6 T cell receptor beta chains were sequenced from one sample in a study of OX40 agonist ivuxolimab in advanced cancers. Sequenced by immunoSEQ multiplex PCR; TCRdb stores in-frame clones only, minus some. This repertoire shows about 70,000 clones, 80% to 90% found once; its top ten account for around 2%. The sequenced sample was CD4+ or CD8+ T cells sorted from blood, obtained in a trial of the OX40 agonist ivuxolimab. These receptors all stem from an adult with an advanced solid tumor such as melanoma, head and neck, liver or kidney cancer.

The rearrangement links TRBV7-3 to TRBJ1-2, with D possibly being TRBD1 (5 bases). Germline V gene sequence: CDR1 SGHTA, CDR2 FQGTGA. V shed 5 bases and J shed 5 bases, with 18 bases lying between them. This CDR3 contains 15 residues. The CDR3 nucleotides read TGTGCCAGCAGCCTACCCGGGACGCAGAGGTATGGCTACACCTTC. It translates to CASSLPGTQRYGYTF.

The chain uses TRBV30 and TRBJ1-2; 9 bases align to TRBD1. The germline V gene encodes CDR1 GTSNPN and CDR2 SVGIG (reference sequence). The CDR3 spans 13 residues. V lost 6 bases to trimming and J lost 6 bases; unmatched junction nucleotides: 8. The CDR3 loop is CACLGTGNDGYTF. As DNA, the CDR3 is TGTGCCTGCCTCGGGACAGGGAACGATGGCTACACCTTC.

The J gene is TRBJ2-2, the V gene TRBV28, with 7 bases lining up with TRBD1. V lost 6 bases and J lost 3; bases outside the gene matches: 4. Germline V gene data show CDR1 as MDHEN and CDR2 as SYDVKM. The CDR3 extends over 14 amino acids. The CDR3 sequence is CASRAQGDTGELFF. CDR3 nucleotides: TGTGCCAGCAGGGCCCAGGGGGACACCGGGGAGCTGTTTTTT.

This sequence joins TRBV7-2 and TRBJ1-1; D might be TRBD1 (6 bases). This CDR3 has 12 residues. Trimming shortened V by 5 bases and J by 8 bases, and 12 bases separated the two germline ends. CDR1 is SGHTA and CDR2 is FQGNSA in the germline V gene. This CDR3 is CASSTEGGEAFF. The CDR3 nucleotides are TGTGCCAGCAGCACAGAGGGGGGAGAAGCTTTCTTT.

The V call is TRBV2, the J call TRBJ2-7; 7 nucleotides line up with TRBD1. In germline, CDR1 is SNHLY, CDR2 FYNNEI. This CDR3 has 13 amino acids. The trim removed 8 bases at V and 3 bases at J, leaving 7 bases unmatched. The CDR3 reads CASSSGQNYEQYF. The CDR3 bases are TGTGCCAGCTCATCGGGACAGAACTACGAGCAGTACTTC.

The CDR3 spells CASRGGDRRGYTF. CDR3 DNA: TGTGCCAGCAGAGGGGGGGACAGACGCGGCTACACCTTC. The chain employs TRBV2 and TRBJ1-2, with 7 bases matching TRBD1. The ends lost 6 bases at V and 8 bases at J; junction bases unmatched: 9. Germline CDR1 SNHLY, CDR2 FYNNEI. This CDR3 is built from 13 residues.